This entry lists 21 T cell receptor beta chains sequenced from one sample in a study of brain T cells in children with intractable seizures. The protocol was immunoSEQ multiplex PCR, while the TCRdb copy is restricted to in-frame clones and leaves out a portion. The table shows under 150,000 clones, with 90% to 95% occurring only once. The material was peripheral blood, obtained at surgery. Every receptor here comes from a boy under three years old with hemimegalencephaly and intractable seizures.

The rearrangement uses TRBV9 and TRBJ2-3; D might be TRBD2 (6 bases). The V and J ends lost 4 bases and 0 bases respectively, with 9 bases between them. This CDR3 is built from 14 residues. Germline assignment: CDR1 SGDLS and CDR2 YYNGEE. CDR3 bases: TGTGCCAGCAGCCCCGGGACTAGCACAGATACGCAGTATTTT. This gives the protein CASSPGTSTDTQYF. The full variable domain, completed using reference TRBV9 and TRBJ2-3, is DSGVTQTPKHLITATGQRVTLRCSPRSGDLSVYWYQQSLDQGLQFLIQYYNGEERAKGNILERFSAQQFPDLHSELNLSSLELGDSALYFCASSPGTSTDTQYFGPGTRLTVL.

The V call is TRBV25-1, the J call TRBJ2-2, with D uncertain. Germline values: CDR1 MGHDK, CDR2 SYGVNS. This CDR3 has 14 amino acids. V lost 3 bases, J lost 3 bases, and 8 bases lay in between. CDR3 nucleotide sequence: TGTGCCAGCAGTGACGTAGCACACACCGGGGAGCTGTTTTTT. The encoded protein is CASSDVAHTGELFF.

The chain joins TRBV29-1 to TRBJ2-1; TRBD1 matches 7 bases. V shed 3 bases, J shed 0 bases, and the junction held 5 bases outside the gene matches. This CDR3 comprises 15 residues. Germline CDR1 and CDR2: SQVTM and ANQGSEA. In nucleotides, the CDR3 is TGCAGCGTTGATTGGACAGGTAGCTCCTACAATGAGCAGTTCTTC. It is translated as CSVDWTGSSYNEQFF.

The chain combines TRBV6-5 with TRBJ1-6; 9 positions agree with TRBD1. In germline, CDR1 is MNHEY, CDR2 SVGAGI. The length of the CDR3 is 15 residues. Germline trimming cut 5 bases from V and 5 bases from J; bases unmatched to any gene: 4. The CDR3 protein is CASSPRDRDNSPLHF. CDR3 nucleotide sequence: TGTGCCAGCAGTCCCCGGGACAGGGATAATTCACCCCTCCACTTT.

The J gene is TRBJ1-4, the V gene TRBV14, with D possibly TRBD1 on 6 matching bases. Deletions cut 0 bases from V and 3 bases from J, with 14 bases between. The CDR3 loop spans 17 amino acids. Germline V gives CDR1 SGHDN, CDR2 FVKESK. The CDR3 sequence is CASSQDVDSSPNEKLFF. Written as DNA, the CDR3 is TGTGCCAGCAGCCAAGATGTGGACAGTTCACCTAATGAAAAACTGTTTTTT. The full variable domain, with the rest looked up from reference TRBV14 and TRBJ1-4, is EAGVTQFPSHSVIEKGQTVTLRCDPISGHDNLYWYRRVMGKEIKFLLHFVKESKQDESGMPNNRFLAERTGGTYSTLKVQPAELEDSGVYFCASSQDVDSSPNEKLFFGSGTQLSVL.

This chain links TRBV24-1 with TRBJ2-1; D is unclear. The germline CDR1 and CDR2 sequences are KGHDR and SFDVKD. CDR3 length: 15 residues. Trimming took 6 bases from V and 0 from J, leaving 11 bases between them. CDR3 sequence (DNA): TGTGCCACCAGTTTTGGAAAAAGCTCCTACAATGAGCAGTTCTTC. Its protein is CATSFGKSSYNEQFF.

V usage is TRBV3-1 (or the pseudogene TRBV3-2) and J usage is TRBJ2-1; D is unclear. V lost 4 bases and J 7 bases, leaving 11 bases between the germline ends. Per germline, CDR1 LGHDT and CDR2 YNNKEL (reference sequence). This CDR3 has 13 amino acids. In DNA, the CDR3 is TGTGCCAGCAGCCCCATTTACGGGAATGAGCAGTTCTTC. This translates into CASSPIYGNEQFF.

The CDR3 reads CASSPLAAGLAFSYNEQFF. The CDR3 DNA sequence: TGTGCCAGCAGTCCCCTGGCCGCGGGACTAGCGTTCTCCTACAATGAGCAGTTCTTC. The genes are TRBV28 and TRBJ2-1, with 10 bases matching TRBD2. CDR3 length: 19 residues. V shed 5 bases, J shed 0 bases, and the junction held 13 bases outside the gene matches. CDR1 and CDR2 (germline): MDHEN, SYDVKM. Complete variable domain (other parts from reference TRBV28 and TRBJ2-1): DVKVTQSSRYLVKRTGEKVFLECVQDMDHENMFWYRQDPGLGLRLIYFSYDVKMKEKGDIPEGYSVSREKKERFSLILESASTNQTSMYLCASSPLAAGLAFSYNEQFFGPGTRLTVL.

This clone was found a few times. The DNA of the CDR3 is TGTGCCAGTAGCTCCCCGCGGACAGGGGGCGATGAAAAACTGTTTTTT. As protein: CASSSPRTGGDEKLFF. The V gene is TRBV19, the J gene TRBJ1-4, with TRBD1 matching 11 bases. V shed 6 bases, J shed 6 bases, and the junction held 9 bases outside the gene matches. CDR1 and CDR2 (germline): LNHDA, SQIVND (reference sequence). The CDR3 runs 16 residues.

The sample holds one count of this clone. The V and J genes are TRBV5-1 and TRBJ2-2; 7 bases agree with TRBD2. The CDR3 spans 15 residues. Germline V gene lookup returns CDR1 SGHRS and CDR2 YFSETQ. Trimming cost V 4 bases and J 7 bases; bases outside gene matches: 10. CDR3 sequence reads: CASSRLANPGGELFF. CDR3 in DNA: TGCGCCAGCAGCCGACTAGCAAATCCGGGCGGGGAGCTGTTTTTT.

The J gene is TRBJ2-7, the V gene TRBV19; 7 positions agree with TRBD2. This CDR3 is built from 15 residues. The germline V gene has CDR1 LNHDA and CDR2 SQIVND (reference sequence). Losses at the gene ends were 5 bases for V and 0 bases for J; bases not matched to a gene: 7. The CDR3 bases are TGTGCCAGTAGTCTAAGAGCGGGGCGCTCCTACGAGCAGTACTTC. Translating it yields CASSLRAGRSYEQYF.

V gene TRBV28 combines with J gene TRBJ2-7; 7 bases match TRBD2. Germline CDR1 is MDHEN and CDR2 is SYDVKM. J gave up 5 bases and V 2 bases, and 6 bases lay outside the gene matches. CDR3 size: 14 residues. The CDR3 nucleotides are TGTGCCAGCAGTTTAATAGCGGGCCCCCACGAGCAGTACTTC. This gives the protein CASSLIAGPHEQYF.

The J gene is TRBJ1-2, the V gene TRBV27; possible D gene TRBD1, 6 bases. The CDR3 runs 15 residues. Germline V gene data show CDR1 as MNHEY and CDR2 as SMNVEV (reference sequence). With 3 bases removed from V and 4 bases from J, the gap between germline ends came to 15 bases. CDR3 in DNA: TGTGCCAGCAGTTTCGAGCCGGGGGGCATCTATGGCTACACCTTC. Encoded protein: CASSFEPGGIYGYTF.

V gene TRBV27 combines with J gene TRBJ1-5; D uncertain. V was clipped by 1 base and J by 0 bases, with 4 bases between them. The CDR3 has 14 amino acids. Germline V lookup: CDR1 MNHEY, CDR2 SMNVEV (reference sequence). This chain's CDR3 is CASSLFHSNQPQHF. Written as DNA, the CDR3 is TGTGCCAGCAGTTTATTCCATAGCAATCAGCCCCAGCATTTT.

The chain uses TRBV19 and TRBJ2-1, with D unclear. With 5 bases removed from V and 4 bases from J, the gap between germline ends came to 12 bases. The CDR3 is 14 residues long. Germline CDR1 is LNHDA and CDR2 is SQIVND (reference sequence). This CDR3 reads CASSPGIRYNEQFF. CDR3 sequence (DNA): TGTGCCAGTAGTCCGGGCATTCGGTACAATGAGCAGTTCTTC.

The V call is TRBV2, the J call TRBJ1-5; 7 bases agree with TRBD1. The germline gives CDR1 SNHLY, CDR2 FYNNEI. The CDR3 has 15 amino acids. V shed 6 bases and J 3 bases; nucleotides not matched to a gene: 8. The CDR3 nucleotides are TGTGCCAGCAGGTCTCTGGGGACAGCCAATCAGCCCCAGCATTTT. This codes for CASRSLGTANQPQHF.

The chain employs TRBV7-9 and TRBJ1-1; 7 bases are shared with TRBD1. Germline trimming cut 2 bases from V and 1 base from J; bases unmatched to any gene: 1. CDR1 and CDR2 from the germline V gene are SEHNR and FQNEAQ (reference sequence). CDR3 length: 14 residues. CDR3 amino acids: CASSLRQGNTEAFF. CDR3 sequence (DNA): TGTGCCAGCAGCTTACGACAGGGGAACACTGAAGCTTTCTTT.

The gene calls are TRBV7-2 and TRBJ1-6; 7 bases are shared with TRBD1. Germline V lookup: CDR1 SGHTA, CDR2 FQGNSA. The CDR3 is 16 residues long. V was clipped by 1 base and J by 7 bases; unmatched bases: 7. CDR3 sequence reads: CASSLERGRANSPLHF. The DNA for the CDR3 is TGTGCCAGCAGCTTAGAGAGGGGGCGCGCGAATTCACCCCTCCACTTT. The full variable domain, its missing parts supplied by reference TRBV7-2 and TRBJ1-6, is GAGVSQSPSNKVTEKGKDVELRCDPISGHTALYWYRQSLGQGLEFLIYFQGNSAPDKSGLPSDRFSAERTGGSVSTLTIQRTQQEDSAVYLCASSLERGRANSPLHFGNGTRLTVT.

The chain has TRBV11-3 and TRBJ1-4, with D possibly being TRBD1 (6 bases). The V gene's germline CDR1 is SGHNT and CDR2 YENEEA. The CDR3 loop spans 13 amino acids. V gave up 6 bases and J gave up 8 bases, with 13 bases separating them. CDR3 protein: CASRRGGGEKLFF. CDR3 nucleotide sequence: TGTGCCAGCAGAAGGGGGGGCGGCGAAAAACTGTTTTTT.

The chain carries TRBV28 and TRBJ1-4; D unresolved. Germline CDR1 reads MDHEN; CDR2 reads SYDVKM. Trimming pared 8 bases from V and 3 bases from J, leaving 10 bases between. This CDR3 is built from 13 residues. CDR3 bases: TGTGCCAGCCGATGGCAGTCTAATGAAAAACTGTTTTTT. Residues: CASRWQSNEKLFF.

The rearrangement links TRBV4-1 to TRBJ2-3; TRBD2 matches at 10 bases. The trim removed 0 bases at V and 7 bases at J, leaving 13 bases unmatched. Germline V CDR1 and CDR2: MGHRA, YSYEKL. The CDR3 length is 18 residues. CDR3 DNA sequence: TGCGCCAGCAGCCAAGATCCCATCCTAGCGGGAGTGGGGTATACGCAGTATTTT. It encodes CASSQDPILAGVGYTQYF.